The clone carrying this TCR beta chain was observed many times. Amplification of TCR beta CDR3 regions used RNA as the template. The TCR CDR3 was amplified in a first-round RT-PCR using the HTBI primer set. TCRdb re-called the multiplex PCR reads through MiXCR, storing one row per CDR3 protein. The sample holds roughly 550,000 distinct CDR3 sequences, 16% seen once. The data were obtained in a study of T cells in Graves' hyperthyroidism and ophthalmopathy. Trimming took off 5 bases at V and 2 bases at J, with 15 bases between the two ends. Germline lookup yields CDR1 SGHVS and CDR2 FQNEAQ. CDR3 length: 16 residues.

Sequences were obtained from blood. V and J are TRBV7-8 and TRBJ2-2; D unresolved. This TCR derives from a woman aged 25 to 39 with Graves' ophthalmopathy. The CDR3 bases are TGTGCCAGCAGCGCCCTTCGGGTCTCAAACACCGGGGAGCTGTTTTTT. Amino acids: CASSALRVSNTGELFF.